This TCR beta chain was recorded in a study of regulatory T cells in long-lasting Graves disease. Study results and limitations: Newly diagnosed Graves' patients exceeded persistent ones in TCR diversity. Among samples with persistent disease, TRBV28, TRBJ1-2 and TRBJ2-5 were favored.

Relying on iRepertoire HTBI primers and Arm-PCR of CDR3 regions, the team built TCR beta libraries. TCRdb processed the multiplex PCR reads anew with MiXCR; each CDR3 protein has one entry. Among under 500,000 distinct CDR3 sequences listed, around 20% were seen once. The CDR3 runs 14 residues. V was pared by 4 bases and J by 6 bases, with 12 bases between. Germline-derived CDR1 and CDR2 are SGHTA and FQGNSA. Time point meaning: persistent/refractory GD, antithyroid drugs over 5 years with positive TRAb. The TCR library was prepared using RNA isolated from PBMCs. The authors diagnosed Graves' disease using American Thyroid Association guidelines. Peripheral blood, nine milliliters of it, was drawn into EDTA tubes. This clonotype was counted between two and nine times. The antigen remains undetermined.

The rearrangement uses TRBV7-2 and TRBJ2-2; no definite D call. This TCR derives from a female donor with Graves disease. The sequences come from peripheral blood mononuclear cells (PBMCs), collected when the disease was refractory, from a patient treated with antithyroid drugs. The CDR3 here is CASSSDPVAGELFF. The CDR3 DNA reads TGTGCCAGCAGCTCTGACCCGGTAGCCGGGGAGCTGTTTTTT.